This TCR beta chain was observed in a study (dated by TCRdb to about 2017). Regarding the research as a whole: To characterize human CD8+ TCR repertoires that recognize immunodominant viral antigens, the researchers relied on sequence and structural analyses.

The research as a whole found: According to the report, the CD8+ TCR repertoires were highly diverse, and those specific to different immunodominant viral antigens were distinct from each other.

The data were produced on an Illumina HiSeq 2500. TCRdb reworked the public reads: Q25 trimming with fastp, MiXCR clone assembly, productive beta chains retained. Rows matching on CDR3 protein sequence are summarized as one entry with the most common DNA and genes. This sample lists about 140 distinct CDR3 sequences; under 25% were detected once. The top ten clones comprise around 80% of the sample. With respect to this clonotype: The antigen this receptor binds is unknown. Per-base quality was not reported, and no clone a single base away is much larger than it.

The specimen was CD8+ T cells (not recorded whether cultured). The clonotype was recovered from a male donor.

The DNA reads TGTGCCAGCAGCTTTCATGACAGGGGTGATCAGCCCCAGCATTTT. Protein translation: CASSFHDRGDQPQHF. The chain couples TRBV5-5 to TRBJ1-5, and 8 junction bases match TRBD1. In the germline V gene (reference sequence), CDR1 corresponds to SGHKS and CDR2 to YYEKEE. V and J are trimmed by 2 bases and 5 bases, and the gene matches miss 6 bases of the junction. From the cysteine through the phenylalanine, the CDR3 covers 15 amino acids. This entry keeps only the CDR3 DNA: 45 bases, framed from base 1.